The clone carrying this T cell receptor beta chain was observed a few times. Its target is unknown. A 5'RACE template-switching step, the method used to make TCR cDNA, added a universal primer site and UMIs. TCRdb reanalysed the 5' RACE reads using MiXCR and keeps one entry per CDR3 protein. The sample has hundreds of thousands of distinct CDR3 sequences; about 12% are singletons. Deletions cut 4 bases from V and 2 bases from J, with 7 bases between. Germline CDR1 reads SGHRS; CDR2 reads YFSETQ. This CDR3 is built from 12 residues. The source of the sample is a study of T cells after yellow fever vaccination. About the study: Preparing low-cell-number fractions relied on SMART-Seq v4 Ultra Low Input.

Overall study results and limits: The study found a weaker secondary response that peaked faster, day 5 versus 15. A minor fraction of clonotypes spanned both CD4 and CD8 compartments.

The chain joins TRBV5-1 to TRBJ2-7; possible D gene TRBD2, 5 bases. Sequencing was performed on PBMCs, taken on the day of the yellow fever booster vaccination. The TCR comes from a young man who received the YFV17D yellow fever vaccine. As DNA, the CDR3 is TGCGCCAGCAGCCGGGATCCCTACGAGCAGTACTTC. It encodes CASSRDPYEQYF. The whole variable domain, remainder taken from reference TRBV5-1 and TRBJ2-7, is KAGVTQTPRYLIKTRGQQVTLSCSPISGHRSVSWYQQTPGQGLQFLFEYFSETQRNKGNFPGRFSGRQFSNSRSEMNVSTLELGDSALYLCASSRDPYEQYFGPGTRLTVT.